Following are 24 T cell receptor beta chains from one sample sequenced in a study of Ad26.COV2.S vaccination and SARS-CoV-2 variants. Sample treatment: some 20 received Ad26.COV2.S at low or high dose, single or two shots; about 5 received placebo; per-sample allocation not given. The investigators took samples on day 63 after the first vaccine or placebo injection. Clones were sequenced by immunoSEQ multiplex PCR, and TCRdb holds only the in-frame ones, with some missing. Among 400,000 to 500,000 clones listed, roughly 89% were seen once. The sample in question was peripheral blood, obtained in a trial of Ad26.COV2.S vaccine versus placebo. The receptors originated from a person between 18 and 59 years old who received the Ad26.COV2.S COVID-19 vaccine or a placebo.

The chain employs TRBV9 and TRBJ1-2; D may be TRBD1 (5 bases). V lost 5 bases and J 7 bases, leaving 12 bases between the germline ends. The CDR3 totals 12 residues. Germline V gives CDR1 SGDLS, CDR2 YYNGEE. CDR3 DNA: TGTGCCAGCAGTGGCAGGGAGAGTGGCTACACCTTC. It specifies CASSGRESGYTF.

The chain links TRBV7-2 to TRBJ2-3, with 9 bases fitting TRBD2. Germline trimming cut 2 bases from V and 2 bases from J; bases unmatched to any gene: 5. The V gene's germline CDR1 is SGHTA and CDR2 FQGNSA. The CDR3 has 16 amino acids. The CDR3 DNA reads TGTGCCAGCAGCTTACCAGCGGGAGGTTCCACAGATACGCAGTATTTT. Protein sequence: CASSLPAGGSTDTQYF.

V gene TRBV7-8 combines with J gene TRBJ1-1; D is unresolved. The germline V gene has CDR1 SGHVS and CDR2 FQNEAQ. V was trimmed by 2 bases and J by 1 base, leaving 5 bases between them. The CDR3 extends over 13 amino acids. The CDR3 DNA is TGTGCCAGCAGCTTAATGCAGAACACTGAAGCTTTCTTT. Its protein product is CASSLMQNTEAFF.

V gene TRBV7-2 combines with J gene TRBJ2-5; possibly TRBD2 for D (5 bases). V gave up 2 bases and J gave up 4 bases, with 11 bases separating them. Germline assignment: CDR1 SGHTA and CDR2 FQGNSA. This CDR3 is 14 amino acids long. The CDR3 nucleotides read TGTGCCAGCAGCTTATCCGGGATAATAGAGACCCAGTACTTC. Its protein product is CASSLSGIIETQYF.

The chain combines TRBV6-6 with TRBJ1-2; 7 positions match TRBD1. V was pared by 4 bases and J by 5 bases, with 7 bases of the junction left unmatched. There are 14 residues in the CDR3. Per the germline V gene, CDR1 is MNHNY and CDR2 is SVGAGI (reference sequence). The CDR3 here is CASSFDRDRYGYTF. The CDR3 nucleotides are TGTGCCAGCAGTTTTGACAGGGACCGTTATGGCTACACCTTC.

This clone showed up just once. The sample holds other DNA sequences that translate to the same CDR3. V and J are TRBV29-1 and TRBJ2-1; 8 nucleotides line up with TRBD1. V lost 6 bases, J lost 1 base, and 2 bases stayed unmatched. Per the germline V gene, CDR1 is SQVTM and CDR2 is ANQGSEA. The CDR3 has 13 amino acids. The CDR3 nucleotides read TGCAGCGTAAACAGGGGGTCCTACAATGAGCAGTTCTTC. It encodes CSVNRGSYNEQFF.

J is TRBJ1-2 and V is TRBV23-1; a possible D gene is TRBD1 (6 bases). TRBV23-1 is classed as an ORF, of uncertain function. The CDR3 loop spans 13 amino acids. Trimming left V 8 bases short and J 7 bases short, with 17 bases between. CDR3 DNA sequence: TGCGCCAGCCGGGGGGCCGGTCTACCTGGCTACACCTTC. It codes for CASRGAGLPGYTF.

The V gene is TRBV13, the J gene TRBJ2-7, with D possibly called TRBD1 or TRBD2 (6 bases each). The CDR3 runs 16 residues. V lost 7 bases and J lost 3, with 22 bases in between. Germline values: CDR1 PRHDT, CDR2 FYEKMQ (reference sequence). CDR3 loop: CASTAPNKGGRYEQYF. Written as DNA, the CDR3 is TGTGCCAGCACCGCCCCGAACAAGGGGGGTCGCTACGAGCAGTACTTC.

The V gene is TRBV7-9, the J gene TRBJ1-1; 10 bases map to TRBD1. The ends lost 5 bases at V and 0 bases at J; junction bases unmatched: 12. CDR1 and CDR2 (germline): SEHNR, FQNEAQ (reference sequence). This CDR3 has 18 residues. The CDR3 protein is CASSDRLGTGVMNTEAFF. CDR3 sequence (DNA): TGTGCCAGCAGCGATAGATTGGGGACAGGGGTTATGAACACTGAAGCTTTCTTT.

This clone was found a few times. CDR3 coding DNA: TGTGCCTGGGGGACAAACTCCTACGAGCAGTACTTC. Translation gives CAWGTNSYEQYF. V gene TRBV30 combines with J gene TRBJ2-7; weak D call: TRBD1 (6 bases). This CDR3 has 12 amino acids. CDR1 is GTSNPN, CDR2 SVGIG, per germline (reference sequence). Trimming pared 5 bases from V and 0 bases from J, leaving 8 bases between. The entire variable domain, with the rest obtained from reference TRBV30 and TRBJ2-7, is as follows: SQTIHQWPATLVQPVGSPLSLECTVEGTSNPNLYWYRQAAGRGLQLLFYSVGIGQISSEVPQNLSASRPQDRQFILSSKKLLLSDSGFYLCAWGTNSYEQYFGPGTRLTVT.

The chain recombines TRBV20-1 with TRBJ2-7, with 8 bases lining up with TRBD1. From germline, CDR1 is DFQATT and CDR2 SNEGSKA (reference sequence). The CDR3 covers 11 residues. After removal of 4 bases from V and 5 bases from J, the junction contained 1 base not matched to a gene. CDR3 region: CSAKTGDEQYV. CDR3 bases: TGCAGTGCTAAGACAGGGGACGAGCAGTACGTC.

The chain uses TRBV7-2 and TRBJ1-6, with D tentatively TRBD1 (6 bases). CDR3 length: 15 residues. Trimming pared 3 bases from V and 6 bases from J, leaving 12 bases between. The germline gives CDR1 SGHTA, CDR2 FQGNSA. The CDR3 DNA reads as TGTGCCAGCAGCTTGAACAGGGCGGGTAATTCACCCCTCCACTTT. Its translation is CASSLNRAGNSPLHF.

V is TRBV20-1 and J is TRBJ1-6; D is unclear. The CDR3 has 15 residues. V gave up 3 bases and J gave up 3 bases, with 12 bases separating them. The germline V gene has CDR1 DFQATT and CDR2 SNEGSKA (reference sequence). This CDR3 reads CSASRSGNYNSPLHF. CDR3 sequence (DNA): TGCAGTGCTAGTCGCTCGGGGAACTATAATTCACCCCTCCACTTT.

J is TRBJ2-3 and V is TRBV18, with TRBD1 matching over 8 bases. V gave up 3 bases and J gave up 0 bases; unmatched junction bases: 17. There are 20 residues in the CDR3. The germline V gene encodes CDR1 KGHSH and CDR2 LQKENI. The CDR3 here is CASSPSENKDRASSTDTQYF. The CDR3 nucleotides read TGTGCCAGCTCACCTTCCGAAAACAAGGACAGGGCATCTAGCACAGATACGCAGTATTTT.

This chain links TRBV5-1 with TRBJ2-2; D is ambiguous. V lost 2 bases to trimming and J lost 7 bases, with 9 bases between them. CDR1 SGHRS and CDR2 YFSETQ come from the germline V gene. The CDR3 loop spans 13 amino acids. CDR3: CASSFQWIGELFF. In DNA form, the CDR3 reads TGCGCCAGCAGCTTCCAGTGGATCGGGGAGCTGTTTTTT.

This chain uses TRBV5-8 with TRBJ2-5; possible D gene TRBD2, 6 bases. Germline V gene lookup returns CDR1 SGHTS and CDR2 YDEGEE. The CDR3 has 14 amino acids. Between the trimmed V and J ends, which lost 6 bases and 5 bases, there was a span of 17 bases. This CDR3 reads CASTPRLGIETQYF. DNA of the CDR3: TGTGCCAGCACCCCGCGACTAGGGATCGAGACCCAGTACTTC.

The gene calls are TRBV20-1 and TRBJ2-2, with a possible D match to TRBD1 (6 bases). Trimming cost V 3 bases and J 6 bases, with 26 bases left between them. CDR3 size: 18 residues. The germline gives CDR1 DFQATT, CDR2 SNEGSKA (reference sequence). This CDR3 is CSASRPAFTGFGSGELFF. In nucleotides, the CDR3 is TGCAGTGCTAGTCGGCCCGCTTTTACAGGGTTCGGTTCCGGGGAGCTGTTTTTT.

The chain recombines TRBV2 with TRBJ1-4, with TRBD1 as a possible D gene (6 bases). This CDR3 region has 15 residues. Germline CDR1 is SNHLY and CDR2 is FYNNEI. The V and J ends lost 2 bases and 5 bases respectively, with 12 bases between them. CDR3 protein: CASSESGASNEKLFF. The CDR3 DNA sequence: TGTGCCAGCAGTGAATCAGGGGCCTCGAATGAAAAACTGTTTTTT.

The chain employs TRBV10-3 and TRBJ2-7; D unclear. The CDR3 contains 13 residues. The germline gives CDR1 ENHRY, CDR2 SYGVKD. The ends were cut back, 6 bases at V and 2 bases at J, with 11 bases in the middle. This chain's CDR3 is CAIRNDTTYEQYV. As DNA, the CDR3 is TGTGCCATCAGAAACGACACCACCTACGAGCAGTACGTC.

In DNA, the CDR3 is TGTGCCAGTAGTCCGAAGCCGGGACGGGCATATAGCAATCAGCCCCAGCATTTT. Its translation is CASSPKPGRAYSNQPQHF. V and J are TRBV19 and TRBJ1-5; D possibly corresponds to TRBD1 (5 bases). CDR3 length: 18 amino acids. The germline V gene encodes CDR1 LNHDA and CDR2 SQIVND (reference sequence). V lost 5 bases to trimming and J lost 0 bases, with 20 bases between them. Full variable domain (rest looked up from reference TRBV19 and TRBJ1-5): DGGITQSPKYLFRKEGQNVTLSCEQNLNHDAMYWYRQDPGQGLRLIYYSQIVNDFQKGDIAEGYSVSREKKESFPLTVTSAQKNPTAFYLCASSPKPGRAYSNQPQHFGDGTRLSIL.

The chain recombines TRBV7-2 with TRBJ1-1; D may be TRBD1 (6 bases). This CDR3 has 13 residues. Trimming shortened V by 3 bases and J by 5 bases, and 10 bases separated the two germline ends. CDR1 and CDR2 (germline): SGHTA, FQGNSA. The DNA of the CDR3 is TGTGCCAGCAGCTTTCGAAGGGGGACTGAAGCTTTCTTT. It yields the protein CASSFRRGTEAFF.

The chain is built from TRBV2 and TRBJ1-5; tentatively, D is TRBD1 (5 bases). Trimming took 5 bases from V and 2 from J, leaving 13 bases between them. Germline CDR1 reads SNHLY; CDR2 reads FYNNEI. The CDR3 is 15 residues long. CDR3 in DNA: TGTGCCAGCAGTAGTGACAGTCTGGGCAATCAGCCCCAGCATTTT. Translated: CASSSDSLGNQPQHF.

V and J are TRBV5-1 and TRBJ2-7, with a possible D match to TRBD1 (6 bases). Germline loops: CDR1 SGHRS, CDR2 YFSETQ. V was shortened by 4 bases and J by 3 bases, with 14 bases between the two germline ends. The CDR3 has 14 residues. CDR3 in amino acids: CASSAFDRIYEQYF. CDR3 DNA sequence: TGCGCCAGCAGCGCGTTTGACAGGATCTACGAGCAGTACTTC.

The sample holds one count of this clone. Other nucleotide sequences from this sample produce the same CDR3. The gene calls are TRBV18 and TRBJ2-3; 10 nucleotides agree with TRBD2. The CDR3 runs to 16 residues. V shed 3 bases, J shed 2 bases, and the junction held 5 bases outside the gene matches. Looked up from germline, CDR1 is KGHSH and CDR2 is LQKENI. CDR3 amino acids: CASSPRTSGVTDTQYF. As DNA, the CDR3 is TGTGCCAGCTCACCTCGGACTAGCGGTGTCACAGATACGCAGTATTTT.